This entry is about one TCR beta chain. Template-switching 5'RACE yielded the TCR cDNA; a universal primer site and UMIs were added in the process. TCRdb reanalysed the 5' RACE reads using MiXCR and keeps one entry per CDR3 protein. In the table there are a few hundred thousand distinct CDR3 sequences, under 15% of which are singletons. The source of the sample is a study of T cells after yellow fever vaccination. V lost 7 bases to trimming and J lost 6 bases, with 10 bases between them. There are 12 residues in the CDR3. The V gene's germline CDR1 is SEHNR and CDR2 FQNEAQ (reference sequence). The source of this sequence is a man between 18 and 35 years old who received the YFV17D yellow fever vaccine. V and J are TRBV7-9 and TRBJ2-4, with D tentatively TRBD1 (6 bases). Sequencing was performed on CD4+ T cells sorted from PBMCs, taken 15 days after the yellow fever booster vaccination. The CDR3 loop is CASNPTGNIQYF. CDR3 nucleotides: TGTGCCAGCAACCCGACAGGAAACATTCAGTACTTC.